The rows below give T cell receptor beta chains drawn from one sample of a study of T cells in Graves' hyperthyroidism and ophthalmopathy. TCRdb itself ran the multiplex PCR reads through MiXCR, one entry per CDR3 protein. The sample includes approximately 620,000 distinct CDR3 sequences, about a sixth of them seen just once. Source material: blood. Receptor source: a woman aged 40 to 55 with Graves' ophthalmopathy. Each CDR3 is given with its conserved first and last residue. The D gene is left open where the match is weak. Clone size, where shown, is once, few, many, or a class for clones that have expanded.

v_call	j_call	d_call	clone_size	cdr3_nt	cdr3_aa
TRBV30	TRBJ2-5	.	many	TGTGCCTGGAACCAAGGTCTAGGGGAAGAGACCCAGTACTTC	CAWNQGLGEETQYF
TRBV20-1	TRBJ2-5	TRBD2	.	TGCAGTGCTCCGAACCCGACTAGCGCGGAGACCCAGTACTTC	CSAPNPTSAETQYF
TRBV12-3/TRBV12-4	TRBJ1-5	TRBD1	many	TGTGCCAGCAGTCCTAGCGGGACAGGGGGCGAGAATCAGCCCCAGCATTTT	CASSPSGTGGENQPQHF
TRBV5-6	TRBJ1-1	.	.	TGTGCCTCAAGGGCGGAGAACACTGAAGCTTTCTTT	CASRAENTEAFF
TRBV3-1	TRBJ1-2	.	few	TGTGCCAGCAGCCAAGAAGGAGCAAGGCAGGGCTACACCTTC	CASSQEGARQGYTF
TRBV30	TRBJ2-1	TRBD1	many	TGTGCCTGGAGTGGACAGGGTGGGAATGAGCAGTTCTTC	CAWSGQGGNEQFF
TRBV29-1	TRBJ2-1	TRBD2	.	TGCAGCGTTGTCTGGCTAGCGGGGGGTACTGAGCAGTTCTTC	CSVVWLAGGTEQFF
TRBV5-1	TRBJ2-5	.	many	TGCGCCAGCAGCTTGGGAGGCGATTCGGAGACCCAGTACTTC	CASSLGGDSETQYF
TRBV29-1	TRBJ2-7	TRBD2	.	TGCAGCGTTGAACGGGAGGGCCTCCCCTACGAGCAGTACTTC	CSVEREGLPYEQYF
TRBV12-3/TRBV12-4	TRBJ1-2	.	.	TGTGCCAGCAGGGGGGGGCCCGGGTCTAACTATGGCTACACCTTC	CASRGGPGSNYGYTF
TRBV28	TRBJ2-5	.	.	TGTGCCAGCAGTCCTACCCTCCGGCAGGCCGAGACCCAGTACTTC	CASSPTLRQAETQYF
TRBV20-1	TRBJ2-4	.	many	TGCAGTGCTAGAGATCCTCCCGGGGACATTCAGTACTTC	CSARDPPGDIQYF
TRBV3-1	TRBJ1-1	.	many	TGTGCCAGCAGCCAAGTTGTGGGGACTGAAGCTTTCTTT	CASSQVVGTEAFF